This T cell receptor beta chain is drawn from a study of blood T cells in healthy people across ages (dated by TCRdb to 2013 to 2016). About the investigation overall: Template switching captured roughly one uniquely barcoded TCR beta cDNA molecule per two T cells in model experiments. To track age-related changes in TCR beta repertoire diversity, the study relied on deep sequencing normalized with unique cDNA molecular identifiers. Four age groups were formed from the donors: young (average 16 years), middle-aged (approximately 42), aged (62) and long-lived (82). To avoid experimental bias, donors of different ages were spread randomly across the sequencing lanes. The study analyzed two additional independent replicas of 1 million unique cDNA reads from the same blood draw for two donors, one aged 18 to 30 and one aged 80 or older.

A word on this clonotype: Its antigen is not yet known. This likely stems from a read error, as it lies one base from a far larger clone.

The study at large found these results: Because profiling used bulk unsorted PBMCs, naive and antigen-experienced compartments could not be compared conclusively. A strong correlation was found between observed TCR beta diversity and the percentage of naive T cells measured by flow cytometry. Compared with the aged group, the long-lived group had more naive CD4+ T cells, fewer expanded clones and increased TCR diversity, suggesting age selection. Donor CMV infection status was unknown, potentially confounding age-related changes in expanded clonotypes. Total diversity estimates from one million sequenced T cells were considered lower bounds and underestimates. As age increased, observed TCR beta diversity per million T cells dropped in a roughly linear way, and a significant reduction was already evident by age 40.

Libraries came from 5' RACE. The reads were generated on an Illumina HiSeq 2500. The second PCR ran for about 6 to 11 cycles and used a J-beta primer mix along with a sample-barcoded 5' primer. A unique molecular identifier was introduced onto each TCR beta cDNA molecule by a template-switch 5' adaptor carrying 12 random nucleotides. At least 2.5 million CDR3-containing paired-end reads were obtained from each sample. First-strand cDNA was synthesized from all RNA with the Mint cDNA synthesis kit, primed by a TRBC-specific oligonucleotide. All cDNA was treated with uracil-DNA glycosylase and then went through a first 18-cycle PCR with the universal primers M1SS and BC2_uni_R. The authors' analysis ran thus. For normalization, 1 million high-quality reads, each with a distinct molecular identifier, were randomly selected from each sample. Instead of being binned into consensus sequences, reads with shared molecular identifiers were discarded. MiTCR, set to a Q25 quality threshold and the strictest error-elimination algorithm, was used for CDR3 identification, clonotype clustering and error correction. A nonparametric unseen species model using Euler transformation provided a lower-bound estimate of total TCR beta diversity. TCRdb trimmed public reads at Q25 via fastp, called clones via MiXCR and kept in-frame beta chains. Rows are unified per CDR3 protein, each entry keeping the most common DNA and genes. TCRdb, rather than the study authors, made the V and J calls. The sample has around 1.7 million distinct CDR3 sequences on record, about 30% of them singletons. Approximately 7.7% of the sample is in the top ten clones.

The donors were around 39 Caucasian individuals from Russia, aged roughly 6 to 90 years, who were systemically healthy. Each donor gave approximately 9.3 milliliters of peripheral blood, collected into EDTA-treated Vacutainer tubes. Ficoll-Paque density-gradient centrifugation was used to isolate PBMCs, with at least 6 million per sample. Trizol reagent was used to extract total RNA from PBMCs, with at least 5 micrograms per sample. For every donor, flow cytometry on a PBMC aliquot measured the percentage of naive CD45RAhigh/CD27high T cells. Reading from cysteine to phenylalanine, the CDR3 counts 13 amino acids. The DNA shown is the 39-base CDR3, in frame from base 1. Trimming takes 4 bases from V and 13 bases from J, and the germline ends sit 17 bases apart.

This chain joins TRBV12-3 or TRBV12-4 to TRBJ2-1; the D region may be TRBD1 or TRBD2, each matching 5 bases equally. Sequencing was performed on blood. The clonotype was recovered from a woman in her 30s in good health. DNA sequence: TGTGCCAGCAGTTCTACGGGGCAAGAGACCCAGTTCTTC. Its amino acids are CASSSTGQETQFF.